Presented here are 17 T cell receptor beta chains from one specimen sequenced in a study of shared clonotypes between healthy human individuals (dated by TCRdb to 2019 to 2021). Receptors were amplified or captured by the immunoSEQ multiplex PCR assay. Not all clones reach the TCRdb copy of this immuneACCESS table, which keeps in-frame sequences only. Checked studies attribute under half of the gap to unresolved V genes and leave the rest unexplained. The sample table lists around 1.1 million clones, roughly 74% of them with a count of one. The ten largest clones take up roughly 0.57% of the sample. Sequencing input: memory CD4+ T cells from PBMCs. Reading the label with the study, this specimen's cell subset or site is: CD45RA-negative fraction. Receptors were obtained from a man aged 18 to 35 in good health. Some clones in this sample may be carry-over from other donors' samples.

This sequence joins TRBV28 and TRBJ1-4; TRBD1 is a possible D gene (6 bases). This CDR3 contains 13 residues. Trimming shortened V by 11 bases and J by 7 bases, and 17 bases separated the two germline ends. Germline assignment: CDR1 MDHEN and CDR2 SYDVKM. CDR3 sequence (DNA): TGTGCCGGGAAGGGGGGTTTCGGTGAAAAACTGTTTTTT. Its protein product is CAGKGGFGEKLFF.

The gene calls are TRBV30 and TRBJ2-5, with 8 positions matching TRBD1. This CDR3 is 13 amino acids long. Per germline, CDR1 GTSNPN and CDR2 SVGIG (reference sequence). V was pared by 2 bases and J by 3 bases, with 2 bases of the junction left unmatched. The CDR3 sequence is CAWSSGGEETQYF. CDR3 nucleotide sequence: TGTGCCTGGAGTTCAGGGGGCGAAGAGACCCAGTACTTC.

The V call is TRBV5-4, the J call TRBJ2-7; 7 nucleotides match TRBD1. Germline trimming cut 0 bases from V and 4 bases from J; bases unmatched to any gene: 7. Per the germline V gene, CDR1 is SGHNT and CDR2 is YYREEE (reference sequence). The CDR3 has 15 amino acids. This chain's CDR3 is CASSLVQAGGYEQYF. As DNA, the CDR3 is TGTGCCAGCAGCTTGGTGCAGGCAGGGGGTTACGAGCAGTACTTC.

This rearrangement joins TRBV5-1 to TRBJ2-5; TRBD2 aligns across 15 bases. V was clipped by 2 bases and J by 5 bases; unmatched bases: 4. The CDR3 loop spans 16 amino acids. Per germline, CDR1 SGHRS and CDR2 YFSETQ. The CDR3 spells CASSFGLAGGRETQYF. For the CDR3, the DNA is TGCGCCAGCAGCTTTGGACTAGCGGGAGGGCGGGAGACCCAGTACTTC.

The gene calls are TRBV1 and TRBJ1-2. TRBV1 represents a pseudogene. CDR3 length: 15 amino acids. CDR3 residues: CTSSQQGAGDYGYTF. The CDR3 nucleotides are TGCACCAGCAGCCAACAGGGCGCGGGGGACTATGGCTACACCTTC.

The chain employs TRBV7-9 and TRBJ2-3; 8 bases fit TRBD1. With 2 bases clipped from V and 6 bases from J, the junction kept 13 bases outside the gene matches. Germline assignment: CDR1 SEHNR and CDR2 FQNEAQ (reference sequence). CDR3 size: 17 residues. In nucleotides, the CDR3 is TGTGCCAGCAGCTTATCCCAGGGGGCAAGGGGGATGGATACGCAGTATTTT. Encoded protein: CASSLSQGARGMDTQYF.

The genes are TRBV6-5 and TRBJ2-7; D is uncertain. The V end was cut by 0 bases, the J end by 5 bases, with 8 bases between. CDR1 MNHEY and CDR2 SVGAGI come from the germline V gene. The CDR3 runs to 13 residues. The CDR3 is CASSYSRYDEQYF. The CDR3 region has the DNA TGTGCCAGCAGTTACTCAAGGTACGACGAGCAGTACTTC.

This chain uses TRBV27 with TRBJ1-2; D is ambiguous. The germline V gene has CDR1 MNHEY and CDR2 SMNVEV (reference sequence). The ends were cut back, 6 bases at V and 3 bases at J, with 17 bases in the middle. This CDR3 contains 15 residues. Here the CDR3 DNA reads TGTGCCAGCAGCATACACCCCGGGCCCTACTATGGCTACACCTTC. Residues: CASSIHPGPYYGYTF.

The chain links TRBV4-3 to TRBJ2-5; perhaps TRBD2 as D (7 bases). CDR1 is LGHNA and CDR2 is YSLEER in the germline V gene. The length of the CDR3 is 13 residues. The V end was cut by 5 bases, the J end by 4 bases, with 11 bases between. CDR3 DNA: TGCGCCAGCAGCAGGGGGGGTGTAGAGACCCAGTACTTC. Translated: CASSRGGVETQYF.

This clone was detected only a few times. The genes are TRBV30 and TRBJ2-3; possible D gene TRBD1, 7 bases. Germline loops: CDR1 GTSNPN, CDR2 SVGIG (reference sequence). CDR3 length: 14 residues. Trimming cost V 3 bases and J 7 bases, with 17 bases left between them. CDR3 in DNA: TGTGCCTGGAGGGACAGGAGGGGCCCAAATACGCAGTATTTT. It encodes CAWRDRRGPNTQYF.

V is TRBV5-6 and J is TRBJ1-2; 10 nucleotides match TRBD1. CDR1 is SGHDT, CDR2 YYEEEE, per germline. The CDR3 totals 14 residues. The trim removed 5 bases at V and 8 bases at J, leaving 9 bases unmatched. The CDR3 DNA reads as TGTGCCAGCAGGTTCAGACAGGGGGCGGGCGGCTACACCTTC. Translation gives CASRFRQGAGGYTF.

CDR3 sequence (DNA): TGCGCCAGCAGCCCACTGGGGGGCTCACCTCCCTACGAGCAGTACTTC. It translates to CASSPLGGSPPYEQYF. The chain employs TRBV4-1 and TRBJ2-7; D assignment may be TRBD1 or TRBD2 (6 bases each). The CDR3 extends over 16 amino acids. Trimming pared 4 bases from V and 2 bases from J, leaving 18 bases between. CDR1 is MGHRA and CDR2 is YSYEKL in the germline V gene.

The chain links TRBV6-1 to TRBJ1-3, with D unresolved. Germline CDR1 reads MNHNS; CDR2 reads SASEGT. Trimming removed 2 bases at V and 0 bases at J, with 5 bases between. This CDR3 comprises 14 residues. CDR3 region: CASSERASGNTIYF. The CDR3 nucleotides are TGTGCCAGCAGTGAAAGGGCCTCTGGAAACACCATATATTTT.

This chain connects TRBV7-8 to TRBJ1-1; D is ambiguous. CDR3 length: 13 residues. Germline CDR1 and CDR2: SGHVS and FQNEAQ. V shed 5 bases and J shed 4 bases, with 11 bases lying between them. This CDR3 reads CASSANPSTEAFF. The CDR3 bases are TGTGCCAGCAGCGCGAATCCGAGCACTGAAGCTTTCTTT.

The chain recombines TRBV11-3 with TRBJ2-1, with 10 bases that match TRBD2. Germline assignment: CDR1 SGHNT and CDR2 YENEEA. J gave up 6 bases and V 2 bases, and 4 bases lay outside the gene matches. The CDR3 is 15 amino acids. The CDR3 reads CASSLSLAGANEQFF. Written as DNA, the CDR3 is TGTGCCAGCAGCTTATCGCTAGCGGGAGCCAATGAGCAGTTCTTC.

Only one count was recorded for this clone. The chain links TRBV30 to TRBJ1-1; the D is unclear. Germline values: CDR1 GTSNPN, CDR2 SVGIG (reference sequence). Trimming left V 3 bases short and J 6 bases short, with 11 bases between. This CDR3 region has 12 residues. CDR3 amino acids: CAWRALRAEAFF. The DNA of the CDR3 is TGTGCCTGGAGAGCCCTAAGGGCTGAAGCTTTCTTT.

The chain links TRBV5-1 to TRBJ2-2; 15 bases line up with TRBD2. Looked up from germline, CDR1 is SGHRS and CDR2 is YFSETQ. The CDR3 is made up of 14 amino acids. After removal of 7 bases from V and 6 bases from J, the junction contained 1 base not matched to a gene. DNA for the CDR3: TGCGCCAGCCGGACTAGCGGGAGGGCCGGGGAGCTGTTTTTT. Its translation: CASRTSGRAGELFF.